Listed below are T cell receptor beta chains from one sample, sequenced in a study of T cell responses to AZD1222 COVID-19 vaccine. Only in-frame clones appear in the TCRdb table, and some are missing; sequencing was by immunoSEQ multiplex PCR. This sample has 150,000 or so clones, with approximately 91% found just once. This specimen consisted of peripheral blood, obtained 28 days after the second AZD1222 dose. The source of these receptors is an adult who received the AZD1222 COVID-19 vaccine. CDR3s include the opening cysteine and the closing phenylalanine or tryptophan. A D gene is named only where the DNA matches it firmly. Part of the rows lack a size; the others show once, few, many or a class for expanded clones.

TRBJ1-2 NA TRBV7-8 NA TGTGCCAGCAGCCCCCGGGCCCAAAGGGACTATGGCTACACCTTC CASSPRAQRDYGYTF
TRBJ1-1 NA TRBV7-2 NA TGTGCCAGCAGCTCCTATAACACTGAAGCTTTCTTT CASSSYNTEAFF
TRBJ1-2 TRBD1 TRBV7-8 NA TGTGCCAGCAGCCCAGGGACAGTCAAGGTGACTGGCTACACCTTC CASSPGTVKVTGYTF
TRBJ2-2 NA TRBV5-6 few TGTGCCAGCAGCTTAACAGGGTCGGCCACCGGGGAGCTGTTTTTT CASSLTGSATGELFF
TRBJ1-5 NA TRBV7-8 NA TGTGCCAGCAGCTTACTATTCCGGGGCGATCAGCCCCAGCATTTT CASSLLFRGDQPQHF
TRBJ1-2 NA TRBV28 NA TGTGCCAGCACCCAGGCGAGTAACTATGGCTACACCTTC CASTQASNYGYTF
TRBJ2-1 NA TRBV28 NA TGTGCCAGCAGTTTACCGCCCGGGGGAGTTGAGCGGGAGCAGTTCTTC CASSLPPGGVEREQFF
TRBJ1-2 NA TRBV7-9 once TGTGCCAGCAGCTTAGGGGACCCCCTAGGCGGCTACACCTTC CASSLGDPLGGYTF
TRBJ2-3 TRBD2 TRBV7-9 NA TGTGCCAGCAGCTTCCGCACTAGCGGGAGGGCCTCTAATACGCAGTATTTT CASSFRTSGRASNTQYF
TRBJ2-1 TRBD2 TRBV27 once TGTGCCAGCAGTAGGCAAGGCTTAGCGGGCCTGAGCTCCTACAATGAGCAGTTCTTC CASSRQGLAGLSSYNEQFF
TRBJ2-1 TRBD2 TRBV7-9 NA TGTGCCAGCAGCTTACTGCTCCCGGCGGGAGCGGGGGACAATGAGCAGTTCTTC CASSLLLPAGAGDNEQFF